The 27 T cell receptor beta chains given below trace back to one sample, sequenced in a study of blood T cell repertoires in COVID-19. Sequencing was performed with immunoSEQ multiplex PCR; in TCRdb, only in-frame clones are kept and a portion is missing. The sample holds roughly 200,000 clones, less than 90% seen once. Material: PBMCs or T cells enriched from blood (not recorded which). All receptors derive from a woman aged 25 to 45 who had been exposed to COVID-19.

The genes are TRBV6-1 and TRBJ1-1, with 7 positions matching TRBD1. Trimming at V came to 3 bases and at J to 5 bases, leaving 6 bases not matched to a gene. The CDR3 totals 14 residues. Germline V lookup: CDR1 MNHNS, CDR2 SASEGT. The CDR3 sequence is CASSDGQVVTEAFF. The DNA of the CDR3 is TGTGCCAGCAGTGACGGACAGGTGGTAACTGAAGCTTTCTTT.

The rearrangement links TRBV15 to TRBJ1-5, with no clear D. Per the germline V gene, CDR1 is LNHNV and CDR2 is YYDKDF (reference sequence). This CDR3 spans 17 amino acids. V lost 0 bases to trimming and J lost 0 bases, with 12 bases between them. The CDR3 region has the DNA TGTGCCACCAGCAGAGATTGGGCAGCCCATAGCAATCAGCCCCAGCATTTT. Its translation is CATSRDWAAHSNQPQHF.

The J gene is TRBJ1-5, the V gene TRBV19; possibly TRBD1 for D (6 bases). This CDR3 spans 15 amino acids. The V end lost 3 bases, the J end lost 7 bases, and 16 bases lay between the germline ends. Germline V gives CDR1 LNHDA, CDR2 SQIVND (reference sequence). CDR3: CASSMRKGQGQPQHF. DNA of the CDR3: TGTGCCAGTAGTATGAGGAAGGGGCAGGGGCAGCCCCAGCATTTT.

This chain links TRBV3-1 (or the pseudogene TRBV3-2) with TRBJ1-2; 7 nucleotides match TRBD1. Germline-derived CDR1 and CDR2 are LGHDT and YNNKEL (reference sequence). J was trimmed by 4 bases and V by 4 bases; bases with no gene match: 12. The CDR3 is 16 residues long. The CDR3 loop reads CASSPNPTGAVYGYTF. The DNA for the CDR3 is TGTGCCAGCAGCCCAAACCCTACAGGGGCCGTCTATGGCTACACCTTC.

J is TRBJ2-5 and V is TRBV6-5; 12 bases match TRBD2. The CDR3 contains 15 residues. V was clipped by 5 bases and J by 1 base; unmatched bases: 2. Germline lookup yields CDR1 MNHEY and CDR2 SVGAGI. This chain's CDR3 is CASSILAGGQETQYF. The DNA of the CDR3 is TGTGCCAGCAGTATACTAGCGGGGGGCCAAGAGACCCAGTACTTC.

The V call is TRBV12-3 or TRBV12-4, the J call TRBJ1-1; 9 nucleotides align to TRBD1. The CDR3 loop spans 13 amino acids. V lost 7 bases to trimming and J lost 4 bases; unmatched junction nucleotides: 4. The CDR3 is CASKTGGSTEAFF. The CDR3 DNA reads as TGTGCCAGCAAGACAGGGGGGAGCACTGAAGCTTTCTTT.

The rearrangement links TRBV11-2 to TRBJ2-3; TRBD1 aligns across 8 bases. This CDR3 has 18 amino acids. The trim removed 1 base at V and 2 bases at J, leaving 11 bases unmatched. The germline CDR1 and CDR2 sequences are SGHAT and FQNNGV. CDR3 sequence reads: CASSLGPGGETFTDTQYF. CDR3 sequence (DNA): TGTGCCAGCAGCTTAGGGCCAGGGGGCGAGACGTTCACAGATACGCAGTATTTT.

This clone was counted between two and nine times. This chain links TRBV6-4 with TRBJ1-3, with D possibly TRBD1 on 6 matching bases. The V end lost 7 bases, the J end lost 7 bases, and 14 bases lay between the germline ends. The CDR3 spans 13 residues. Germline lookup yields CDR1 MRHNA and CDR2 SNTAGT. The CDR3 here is CASNTGFGNTIYF. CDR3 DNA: TGTGCCAGCAATACAGGGTTTGGCAACACCATATATTTT.

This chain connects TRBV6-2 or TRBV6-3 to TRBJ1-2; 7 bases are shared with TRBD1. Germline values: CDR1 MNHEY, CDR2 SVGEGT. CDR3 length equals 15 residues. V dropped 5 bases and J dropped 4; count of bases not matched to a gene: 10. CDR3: CASSLSRSGGYGYTF. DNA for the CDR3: TGTGCCAGCAGTCTCTCAAGGTCAGGGGGCTATGGCTACACCTTC.

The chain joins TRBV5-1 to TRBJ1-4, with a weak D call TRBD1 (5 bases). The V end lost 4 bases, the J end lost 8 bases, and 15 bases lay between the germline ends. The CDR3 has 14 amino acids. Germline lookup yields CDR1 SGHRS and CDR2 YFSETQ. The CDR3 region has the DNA TGCGCCAGCAGCGCGGCCGGGGGATTCGAAAAACTGTTTTTT. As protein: CASSAAGGFEKLFF.

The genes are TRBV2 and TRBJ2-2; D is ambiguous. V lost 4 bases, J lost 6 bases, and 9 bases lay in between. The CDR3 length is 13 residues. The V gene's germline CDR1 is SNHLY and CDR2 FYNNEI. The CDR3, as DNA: TGTGCCAGCAGTGGGCAGTCCTCCGGGGAGCTGTTTTTT. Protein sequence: CASSGQSSGELFF.

CDR3 in DNA: TGTGCTAGTGGTTTGTTGGCTTATGGGCTTTCGGGAGGCTACACCTTC. It yields the protein CASGLLAYGLSGGYTF. The rearrangement uses TRBV12-5 and TRBJ1-2; D remains unclear. The CDR3 totals 16 residues. Germline V CDR1 and CDR2: LGHNT, FRNRAP. V lost 2 bases and J lost 8, with 21 bases in between.

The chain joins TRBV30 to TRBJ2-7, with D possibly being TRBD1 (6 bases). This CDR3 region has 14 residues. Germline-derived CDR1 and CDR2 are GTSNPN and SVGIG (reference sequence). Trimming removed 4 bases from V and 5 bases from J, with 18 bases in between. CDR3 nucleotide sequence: TGTGCCTGGAATTCTAGGCAGGGGTTCAACGAGCAGTACTTC. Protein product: CAWNSRQGFNEQYF. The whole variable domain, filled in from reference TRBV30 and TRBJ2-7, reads SQTIHQWPATLVQPVGSPLSLECTVEGTSNPNLYWYRQAAGRGLQLLFYSVGIGQISSEVPQNLSASRPQDRQFILSSKKLLLSDSGFYLCAWNSRQGFNEQYFGPGTRLTVT.

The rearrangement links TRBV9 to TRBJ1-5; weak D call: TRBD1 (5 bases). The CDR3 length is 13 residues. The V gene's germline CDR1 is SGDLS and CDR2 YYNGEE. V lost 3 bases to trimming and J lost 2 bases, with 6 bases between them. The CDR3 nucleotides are TGTGCCAGCAGCGAGGGGCGCAATCAGCCCCAGCATTTT. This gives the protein CASSEGRNQPQHF.

The CDR3 nucleotides read TGTGCCAGTAGTGTAACAGGGGCGACTGGAAACACCATATATTTT. Protein sequence: CASSVTGATGNTIYF. The J gene is TRBJ1-3, the V gene TRBV19, with TRBD1 matching over 7 bases. The V gene end was trimmed by 5 bases and the J gene end by 2 bases; junction bases not matched to a gene: 6. The CDR3 has 15 amino acids. Germline loops: CDR1 LNHDA, CDR2 SQIVND (reference sequence).

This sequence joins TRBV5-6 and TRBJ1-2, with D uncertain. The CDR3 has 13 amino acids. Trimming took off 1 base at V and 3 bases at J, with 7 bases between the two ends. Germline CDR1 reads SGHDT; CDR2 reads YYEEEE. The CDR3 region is CASSLSAYYGYTF. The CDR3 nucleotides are TGTGCCAGCAGCTTGAGCGCCTACTATGGCTACACCTTC. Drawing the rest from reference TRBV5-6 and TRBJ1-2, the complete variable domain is DAGVTQSPTHLIKTRGQQVTLRCSPKSGHDTVSWYQQALGQGPQFIFQYYEEEERQRGNFPDRFSGHQFPNYSSELNVNALLLGDSALYLCASSLSAYYGYTFGSGTRLTVV.

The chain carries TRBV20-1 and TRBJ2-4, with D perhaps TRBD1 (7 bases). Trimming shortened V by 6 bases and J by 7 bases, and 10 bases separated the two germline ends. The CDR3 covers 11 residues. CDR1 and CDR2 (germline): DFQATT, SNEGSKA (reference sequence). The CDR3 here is CSAPGGNIQYF. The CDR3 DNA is TGCAGTGCACCAGGGGGGAACATTCAGTACTTC.

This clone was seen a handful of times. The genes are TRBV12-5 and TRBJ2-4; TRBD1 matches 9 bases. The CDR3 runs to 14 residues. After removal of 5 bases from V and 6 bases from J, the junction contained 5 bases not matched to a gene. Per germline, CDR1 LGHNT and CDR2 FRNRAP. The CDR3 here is CASGLGTGINIQYF. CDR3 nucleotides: TGTGCTAGTGGTCTCGGGACAGGGATAAACATTCAGTACTTC.

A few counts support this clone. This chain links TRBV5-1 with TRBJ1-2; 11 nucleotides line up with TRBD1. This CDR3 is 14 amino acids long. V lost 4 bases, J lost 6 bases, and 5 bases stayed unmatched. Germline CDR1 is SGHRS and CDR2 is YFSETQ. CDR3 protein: CASSTGQGANGYTF. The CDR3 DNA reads TGCGCCAGCAGCACAGGACAGGGGGCAAATGGCTACACCTTC.

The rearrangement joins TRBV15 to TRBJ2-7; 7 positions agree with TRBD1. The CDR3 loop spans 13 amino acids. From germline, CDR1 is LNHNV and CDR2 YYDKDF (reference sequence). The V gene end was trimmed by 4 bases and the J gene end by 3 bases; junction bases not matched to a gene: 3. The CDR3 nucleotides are TGTGCCACCAGCACCCGGGACAGCTACGAGCAGTACTTC. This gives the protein CATSTRDSYEQYF.

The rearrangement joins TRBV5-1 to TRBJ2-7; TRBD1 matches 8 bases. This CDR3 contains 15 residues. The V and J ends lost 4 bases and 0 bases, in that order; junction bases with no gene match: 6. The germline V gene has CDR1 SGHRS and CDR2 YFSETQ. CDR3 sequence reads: CASSPRDRTSYEQYF. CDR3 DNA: TGCGCCAGCAGCCCTCGGGACAGGACCTCCTACGAGCAGTACTTC.

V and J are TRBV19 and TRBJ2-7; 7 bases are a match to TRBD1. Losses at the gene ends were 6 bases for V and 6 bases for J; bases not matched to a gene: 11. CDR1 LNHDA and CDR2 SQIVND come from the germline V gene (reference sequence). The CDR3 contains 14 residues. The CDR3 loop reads CASRGNQGEGEQYF. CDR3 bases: TGTGCCAGTAGGGGGAATCAGGGGGAAGGCGAGCAGTACTTC.

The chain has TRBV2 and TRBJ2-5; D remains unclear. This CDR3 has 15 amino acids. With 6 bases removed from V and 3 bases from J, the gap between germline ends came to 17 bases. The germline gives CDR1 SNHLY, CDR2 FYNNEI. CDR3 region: CASSWYQVPKETQYF. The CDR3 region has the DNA TGTGCCAGCAGCTGGTACCAGGTGCCCAAAGAGACCCAGTACTTC.

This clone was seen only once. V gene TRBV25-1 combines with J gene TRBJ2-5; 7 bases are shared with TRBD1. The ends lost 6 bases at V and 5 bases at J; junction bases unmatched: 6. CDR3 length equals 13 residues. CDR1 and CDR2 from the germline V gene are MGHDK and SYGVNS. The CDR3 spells CASSPTGRETQYF. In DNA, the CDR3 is TGTGCCAGCAGCCCGACAGGGCGCGAGACCCAGTACTTC.

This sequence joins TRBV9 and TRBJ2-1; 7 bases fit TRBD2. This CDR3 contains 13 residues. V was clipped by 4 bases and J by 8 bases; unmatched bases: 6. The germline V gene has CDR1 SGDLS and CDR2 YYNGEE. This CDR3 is CASSNTGGDEQFF. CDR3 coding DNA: TGTGCCAGCAGCAACACGGGGGGAGATGAGCAGTTCTTC.

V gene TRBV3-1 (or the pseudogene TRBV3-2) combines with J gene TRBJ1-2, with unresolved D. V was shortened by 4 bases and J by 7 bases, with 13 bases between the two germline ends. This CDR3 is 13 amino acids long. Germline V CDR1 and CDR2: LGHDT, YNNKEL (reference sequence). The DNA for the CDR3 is TGTGCCAGCAGCCGTGACAAAACAAGTGGCTACACCTTC. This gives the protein CASSRDKTSGYTF.

The CDR3 region is CASSFSWGDYGYTF. In DNA, the CDR3 is TGTGCCAGCAGCTTCAGCTGGGGGGATTATGGCTACACCTTC. The chain couples TRBV14 to TRBJ1-2; the D gene is possibly TRBD1 (5 bases). The V and J ends lost 5 bases and 5 bases respectively, with 15 bases between them. Looked up from germline, CDR1 is SGHDN and CDR2 is FVKESK. The CDR3 consists of 14 residues.